What follows describes a single TCR beta chain. Its antigen is not identified. This specimen comes from a study of regulatory T cells in long-lasting Graves disease. Findings and limits, study-wide: Thyroid tissue went unexamined; only peripheral blood was analyzed.

Germline V gives CDR1 MNHNS, CDR2 SASEGT. CDR3 length: 15 amino acids. V was cut by 3 bases and J by 2 bases, with 11 bases left in between. As for time point: newly diagnosed GD, antithyroid drugs for less than 3 months. Following extraction of RNA from PBMCs, that RNA was used to make the TCR library. With iRepertoire HTBI primers and Arm-PCR of CDR3 regions, TCR beta libraries were built. TCRdb ran MiXCR on the multiplex PCR reads and lists one entry per CDR3 protein. The sample consists of hundreds of thousands of distinct CDR3 sequences, about 16% of them appearing once. This same sample was also taken into another study, of T cells in Graves' hyperthyroidism and ophthalmopathy. As that study records: If no ophthalmopathy progression occurred within 18 months, Graves' hyperthyroidism was stable. The study enrolled patients aged 18 to 65 with newly diagnosed hyperthyroidism of under 2 months' duration. Each diagnosis was grounded in clinical symptoms, serum thyroxine and TRAb, thyroid ultrasound, and orbital computed tomography.

This receptor was obtained from a woman in her twenties or thirties with Graves disease. The chain uses TRBV6-1 and TRBJ1-3; a possible D gene is TRBD1 (6 bases). This material consisted of peripheral blood mononuclear cells (PBMCs), taken at new diagnosis, from a patient treated with antithyroid drugs. The CDR3 region is CASSEVGATGNTIYF. CDR3 sequence (DNA): TGTGCCAGCAGTGAGGTGGGGGCCACTGGAAACACCATATATTTT.